This TCR beta chain was captured in a study of identical twins (dated by TCRdb to about 2016). Background on the whole study: To test whether fetal clonotypes persist, this study deep-sequenced TCR alpha and beta repertoires from monozygotic twins, from unrelated adults of various ages, and from cord blood. Replicate twin experiments were performed at different times using different library preparation protocols to rule out contamination. Study-wide conclusions, independent of this receptor: Compared with coincidental sharing between unrelated individuals, an excess of low generation-probability sequences was observed among out-of-frame TCR alpha sequences shared between twins. Abundant cord blood beta clonotypes carried fewer insertions; young adult naive repertoires showed a weaker similar trend, while memory repertoires showed none. Because the same donors could not be followed over many years, the conclusions depended on cross-sectional statistical analysis. Zero-insertion analyses could be partly confounded by invariant T cells such as MAIT and iNKT, although diverse VJ usage argued against such confounding for most clonotypes. Out-of-frame TCR alpha sharing in monozygotic twins was systematically underestimated by recombination models, whereas sharing between unrelated individuals was in agreement with the recombination models. Excess twin sharing in beta out-of-frame sequences was weaker because fewer shared sequences lowered the signal-to-noise ratio.

In its sample, this clonotype was seen a few times. The antigen it recognizes is unknown. Base qualities were left out, and no much larger clone turns up one base away. The library was obtained by 5' RACE. The run used an Illumina HiSeq 2000. A universal primer binding site was added through template switching, and the final cDNA carried a unique molecular identifier so that TCR cDNA molecules could be counted accurately. Specific primers in the conserved constant-segment region were used to synthesize first-strand cDNA for the TCR alpha and beta chains. Each cDNA library was double barcoded, with a SMART-Mk sample barcode plus Illumina barcodes, to control for contamination. Two successive PCR steps introduced TruSeq adapter sequences along with Illumina sample barcodes. The TCR alpha and beta cDNA libraries were sequenced on the Illumina HiSeq platform using custom primers. Concerning the study's data processing: Raw reads were processed with MiGEC to extract unique molecular identifiers, and MiXCR was used to determine CDR3 positions. For each individual, recombination models were inferred using an EM algorithm with the repgenHMM and IGoR tools. The analysis of shared clonotypes was done with the tcR package in R, with sharing normalized by the product of cloneset sizes. Out-of-frame nonproductive sequences were analyzed to study raw recombination free of thymic and clonal selection effects. The public reads were reanalyzed by TCRdb: fastp trimming at Q25, MiXCR alignment, in-frame beta chains only. Merged by CDR3 protein, the rows form single entries marked with the most common genes and DNA. The authors' filters were not applied to this entry. This sample holds more than 200,000 distinct CDR3 sequences; about 14% were observed only once. Around 9% of the sample comes from the top ten.

The germline V gene (reference sequence) gives CDR1 as DFQATT and CDR2 as SNEGSKA. Taken from cysteine to phenylalanine, the CDR3 has 14 residues. Of all the DNA, just the CDR3 is kept, 42 bases in frame from base 1. Trimming at the junction amounts to 6 bases on V and 2 bases on J, and the germline ends lie 14 bases apart. Only healthy Caucasian donors were included. Miltenyi CD45RO+ enrichment and human naive T-cell isolation kits were used to isolate memory (CD45RO+) and naive T cells from PBMC. This clonotype was obtained from a woman aged 18-30 years in good health. Here the chain combines TRBV20-1 and TRBJ2-1; the D segment cannot be called with confidence. Material for sequencing was memory (CD45RO+) T cells sorted from blood. The cell subset or site label corresponds to: CD45RO+ enriched T cells. The nucleotide sequence reads as follows: TGCAGTGCCATCCGGGCTCAAGCCTACAATGAGCAGTTCTTC. Translated, it reads CSAIRAQAYNEQFF.